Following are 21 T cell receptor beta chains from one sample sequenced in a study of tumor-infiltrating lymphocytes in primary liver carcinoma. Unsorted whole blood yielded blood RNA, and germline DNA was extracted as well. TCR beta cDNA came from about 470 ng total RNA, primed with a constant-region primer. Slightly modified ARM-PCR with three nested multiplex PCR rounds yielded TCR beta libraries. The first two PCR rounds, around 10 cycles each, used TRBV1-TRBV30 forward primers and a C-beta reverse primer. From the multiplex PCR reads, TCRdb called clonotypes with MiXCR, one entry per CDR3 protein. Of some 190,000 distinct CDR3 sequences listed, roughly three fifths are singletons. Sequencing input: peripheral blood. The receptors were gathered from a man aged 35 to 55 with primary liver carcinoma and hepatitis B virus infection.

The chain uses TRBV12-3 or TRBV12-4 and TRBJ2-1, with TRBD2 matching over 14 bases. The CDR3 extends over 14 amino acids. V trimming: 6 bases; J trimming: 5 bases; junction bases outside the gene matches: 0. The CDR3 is CASRTSGRDNEQFF. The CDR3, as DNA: TGTGCCAGCAGGACTAGCGGGAGGGACAATGAGCAGTTCTTC.

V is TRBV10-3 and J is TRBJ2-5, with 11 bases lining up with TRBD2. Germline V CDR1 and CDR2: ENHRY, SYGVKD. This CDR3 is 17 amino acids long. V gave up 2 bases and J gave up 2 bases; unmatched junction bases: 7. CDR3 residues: CAISEALAGGSQETQYF. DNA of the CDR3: TGTGCCATCAGTGAGGCGCTAGCGGGAGGATCTCAAGAGACCCAGTACTTC.

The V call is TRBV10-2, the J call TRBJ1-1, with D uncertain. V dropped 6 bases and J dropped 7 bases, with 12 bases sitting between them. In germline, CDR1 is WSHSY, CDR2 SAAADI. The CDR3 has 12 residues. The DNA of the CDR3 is TGCGCCAGCAGCTCGGATACCGATGAAGCTTTCTTT. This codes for CASSSDTDEAFF.

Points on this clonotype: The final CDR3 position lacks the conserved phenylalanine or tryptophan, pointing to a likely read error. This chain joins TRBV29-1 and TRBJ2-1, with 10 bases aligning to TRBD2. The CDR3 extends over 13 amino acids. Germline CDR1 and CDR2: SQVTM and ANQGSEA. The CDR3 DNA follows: TGCAGTGTTCCTCTAGCGGGAGTCGGTGAGCAGTTCCTC. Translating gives CSVPLAGVGEQFL.

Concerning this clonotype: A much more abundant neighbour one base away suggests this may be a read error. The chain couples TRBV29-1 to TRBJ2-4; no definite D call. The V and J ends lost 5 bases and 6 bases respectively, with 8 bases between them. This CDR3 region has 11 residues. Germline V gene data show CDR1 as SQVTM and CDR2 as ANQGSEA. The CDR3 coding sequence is TGCAGCGTTCAGTCCCTAAACATTCAGTACTTC. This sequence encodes CSVQSLNIQYF.

CDR3 nucleotide sequence: TGTGCCAGCAGCCGCGGGGGAGGGGAAATTTATAATTCACCCCTCCACTTT. Translated, it gives CASSRGGGEIYNSPLHF. This chain connects TRBV12-3 or TRBV12-4 to TRBJ1-6; D might be TRBD1 (5 bases). This CDR3 contains 17 residues. V was shortened by 6 bases and J by 4 bases, with 19 bases between the two germline ends.

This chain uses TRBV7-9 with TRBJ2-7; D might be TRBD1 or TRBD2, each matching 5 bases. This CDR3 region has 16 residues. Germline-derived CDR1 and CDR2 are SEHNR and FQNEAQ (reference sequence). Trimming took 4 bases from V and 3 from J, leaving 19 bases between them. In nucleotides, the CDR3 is TGTGCCAGCAGCTCGGGACGGGGAGCGGAGAACTACGAGCAGTACTTC. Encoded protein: CASSSGRGAENYEQYF. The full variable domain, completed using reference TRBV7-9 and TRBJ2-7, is DTGVSQNPRHKITKRGQNVTFRCDPISEHNRLYWYRQTLGQGPEFLTYFQNEAQLEKSRLLSDRFSAERPKGSFSTLEIQRTEQGDSAMYLCASSSGRGAENYEQYFGPGTRLTVT.

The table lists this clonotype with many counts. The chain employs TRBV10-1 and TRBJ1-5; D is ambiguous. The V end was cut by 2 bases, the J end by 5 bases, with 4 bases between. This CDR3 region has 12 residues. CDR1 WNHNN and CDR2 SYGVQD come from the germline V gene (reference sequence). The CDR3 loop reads CASSEGHQPQHF. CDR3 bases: TGCGCCAGCAGTGAGGGACATCAGCCCCAGCATTTT.

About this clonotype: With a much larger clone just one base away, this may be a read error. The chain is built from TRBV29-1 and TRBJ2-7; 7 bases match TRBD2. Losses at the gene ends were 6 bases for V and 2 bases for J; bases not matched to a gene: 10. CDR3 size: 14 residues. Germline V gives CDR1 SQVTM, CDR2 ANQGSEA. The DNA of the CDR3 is TGCAGCGTCGATACTTGCGGGAGTCCCTACGAGCAGTACTTC. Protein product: CSVDTCGSPYEQYF.

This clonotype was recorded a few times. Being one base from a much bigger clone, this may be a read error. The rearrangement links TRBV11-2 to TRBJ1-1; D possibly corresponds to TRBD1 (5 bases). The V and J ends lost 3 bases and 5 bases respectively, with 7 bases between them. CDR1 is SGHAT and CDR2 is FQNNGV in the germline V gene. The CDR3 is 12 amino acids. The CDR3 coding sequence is TGTGCCAGCAGCTTGCGGACAACTGAAGCTTTCTTT. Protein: CASSLRTTEAFF.

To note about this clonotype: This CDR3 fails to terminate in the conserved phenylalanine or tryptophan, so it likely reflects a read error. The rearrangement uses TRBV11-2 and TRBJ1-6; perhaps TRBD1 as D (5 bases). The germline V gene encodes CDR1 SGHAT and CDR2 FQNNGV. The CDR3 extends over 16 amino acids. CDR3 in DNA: TGTGCTAGCAGCTTAACGCGGGACCTACATAGTTCACCCCTCCACATT. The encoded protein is CASSLTRDLHSSPLHI.

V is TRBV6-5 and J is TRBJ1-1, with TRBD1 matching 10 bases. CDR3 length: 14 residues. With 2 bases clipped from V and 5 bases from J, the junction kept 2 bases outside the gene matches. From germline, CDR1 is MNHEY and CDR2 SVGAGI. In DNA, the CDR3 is TGTGCCAGCAGTTACGACAGGGGGCGGACTGAAGCTTTCTTT. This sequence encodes CASSYDRGRTEAFF.

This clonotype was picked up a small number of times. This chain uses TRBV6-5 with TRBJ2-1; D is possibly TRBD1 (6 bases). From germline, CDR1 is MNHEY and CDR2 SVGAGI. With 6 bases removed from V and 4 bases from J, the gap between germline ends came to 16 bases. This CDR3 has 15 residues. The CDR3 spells CASRGSGVRYNEQFF. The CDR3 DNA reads TGTGCCAGCAGAGGATCAGGGGTACGATACAATGAGCAGTTCTTC.

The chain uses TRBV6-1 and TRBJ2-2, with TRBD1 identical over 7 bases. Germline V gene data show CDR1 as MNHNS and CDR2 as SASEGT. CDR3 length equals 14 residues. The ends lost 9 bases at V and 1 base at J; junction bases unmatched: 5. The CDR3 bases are TGTGCCAGAAGGGGGACAGTGAACACCGGGGAGCTGTTTTTT. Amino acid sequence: CARRGTVNTGELFF.

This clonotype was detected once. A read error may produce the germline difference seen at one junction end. CDR3 sequence: CASGLDKSYNEKFF. The CDR3 DNA reads as TGTGCCAGCGGGTTAGACAAGTCCTACAATGAGAAGTTCTTC. The J gene is TRBJ2-1, the V gene TRBV11-2, with D hard to call. The CDR3 sequence is 14 residues long. The V gene's germline CDR1 is SGHAT and CDR2 FQNNGV.

Here the CDR3 DNA reads TGTGCCAGTAGAAGGAGGACAATGGTAGATACGCAGTATTTT. It codes for CASRRRTMVDTQYF. The rearrangement joins TRBV11-2 to TRBJ2-3; the D call may be TRBD1 or TRBD2 (5 bases each). CDR1 and CDR2 (germline): SGHAT, FQNNGV. This CDR3 contains 14 residues. Trimming took off 9 bases at V and 5 bases at J, with 18 bases between the two ends.

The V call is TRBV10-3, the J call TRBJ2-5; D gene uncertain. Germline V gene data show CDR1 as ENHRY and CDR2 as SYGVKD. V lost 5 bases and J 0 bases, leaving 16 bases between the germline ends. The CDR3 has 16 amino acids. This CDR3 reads CAISTPRQLNQETQYF. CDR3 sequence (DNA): TGTGCCATCAGTACCCCGAGGCAGCTCAACCAAGAGACCCAGTACTTC.

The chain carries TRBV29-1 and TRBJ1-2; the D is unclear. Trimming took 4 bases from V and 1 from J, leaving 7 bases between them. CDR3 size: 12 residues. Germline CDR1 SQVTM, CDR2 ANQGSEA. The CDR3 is CSVGPINYGYTF. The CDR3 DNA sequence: TGCAGCGTTGGACCGATTAACTATGGCTACACCTTC.

The CDR3 DNA reads as TGCAGCGTTGAAGATGATAGCAGAGACAATGAGCAGTTCTTC. Translated, it gives CSVEDDSRDNEQFF. The chain employs TRBV29-1 and TRBJ2-1; no definite D call. The CDR3 runs 14 residues. V was trimmed by 0 bases and J by 5 bases, leaving 11 bases between them. Germline-derived CDR1 and CDR2 are SQVTM and ANQGSEA.

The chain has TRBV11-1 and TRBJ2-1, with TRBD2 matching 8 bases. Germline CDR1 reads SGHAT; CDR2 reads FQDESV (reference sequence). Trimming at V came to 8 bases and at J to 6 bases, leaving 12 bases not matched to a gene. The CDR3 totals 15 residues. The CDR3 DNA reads TGTGCCAGCGGCCGGACGGGGGGGGCAGGCAATGAGCAGTTCTTC. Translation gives CASGRTGGAGNEQFF.

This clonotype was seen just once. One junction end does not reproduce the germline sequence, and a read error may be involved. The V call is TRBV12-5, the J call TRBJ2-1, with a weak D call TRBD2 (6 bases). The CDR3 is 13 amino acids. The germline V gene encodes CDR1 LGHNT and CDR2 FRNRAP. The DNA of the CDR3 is TGTGCTAGTGATTTGTCTGGGGGGAATGAGCAGTTCTTC. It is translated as CASDLSGGNEQFF.